The 7 T cell receptor beta chains reported below all come from one sample, sequenced in a study of CD8+ T cells in alopecia areata. Reverse transcribed after extraction, RNA yielded cDNA as the sequencing template. Assay: immunoSEQ multiplex PCR; the TCRdb copy retains only in-frame clones and omits some. The sample contains 140,000 to 150,000 clones, roughly 61% of which appear only once. This specimen was CD4+ T cells sorted from blood, taken at week 0. These receptors came from a human donor with alopecia areata.

This clone was observed a handful of times. V is TRBV7-2 and J is TRBJ2-5; D gene uncertain. Trimming removed 6 bases at V and 7 bases at J, with 15 bases between. The CDR3 runs 13 residues. Germline loops: CDR1 SGHTA, CDR2 FQGNSA. The CDR3 loop reads CASRFDFPATQYF. The CDR3 DNA is TGTGCCAGCAGATTCGACTTTCCGGCGACCCAGTACTTC.

This clone was recorded once. The gene calls are TRBV25-1 and TRBJ1-1; 7 nucleotides align to TRBD1. Germline CDR1 MGHDK, CDR2 SYGVNS. The CDR3 has 13 residues. Here the CDR3 DNA reads TGTGCAACAGGGGATGGGGTGAACACTGAAGCTTTCTTT. Translated: CATGDGVNTEAFF.

The chain has TRBV7-2 and TRBJ2-5; D possibly uses TRBD1 or TRBD2 (5 bases each). V was cut by 2 bases and J by 7 bases, with 14 bases left in between. The CDR3 spans 14 residues. From germline, CDR1 is SGHTA and CDR2 FQGNSA. This CDR3 is CASSLRDGGRTQYF. In nucleotides, the CDR3 is TGTGCCAGCAGCTTACGGGACGGCGGGCGGACCCAGTACTTC.

The rearrangement links TRBV30 to TRBJ2-3; D tentatively fits TRBD1 or TRBD2 (5 bases each). Trimming stripped 0 bases from V and 1 base from J, with 11 bases between. This CDR3 comprises 15 residues. Germline V gene lookup returns CDR1 GTSNPN and CDR2 SVGIG (reference sequence). Here the CDR3 DNA reads TGTGCCTGGAGTGTAGTGGGGGAACGCACAGATACGCAGTATTTT. It is translated as CAWSVVGERTDTQYF.

Only a few counts were recorded for this clone. The chain links TRBV29-1 to TRBJ2-1; 11 nucleotides align to TRBD2. Unmatched junction bases numbered 16, after V lost 6 bases and J lost 9 bases. The CDR3 is 16 amino acids. Germline CDR1 and CDR2: SQVTM and ANQGSEA. DNA for the CDR3: TGCAGCGTCGATACTAGCGGGGGAGACCATCGGGCTGAGCAGTTCTTC. This encodes CSVDTSGGDHRAEQFF.

The V gene is TRBV4-3, the J gene TRBJ2-3, with D unresolved. The V end was cut by 3 bases, the J end by 6 bases, with 16 bases between. CDR3 length: 15 amino acids. CDR1 and CDR2 from the germline V gene are LGHNA and YSLEER. CDR3 DNA sequence: TGCGCCAGCAGCCACGCTTCAGGAGCAGTCGATACGCAGTATTTT. This translates into CASSHASGAVDTQYF.

This clone occurred a few times. The chain recombines TRBV5-4 with TRBJ2-3; D might be TRBD1 (5 bases). The CDR3 totals 14 residues. CDR1 is SGHNT, CDR2 YYREEE, per germline (reference sequence). Trimming took 6 bases from V and 5 from J, leaving 16 bases between them. The CDR3 loop reads CASTTRQSVDTQYF. Written as DNA, the CDR3 is TGTGCCAGCACAACCCGACAGTCTGTAGATACGCAGTATTTT.